The entry below describes one T cell receptor beta chain. Its antigen remains unidentified. Following RNA extraction, reverse transcription yielded cDNA that acted as the sequencing template. Generated by immunoSEQ multiplex PCR, the TCRdb table keeps only in-frame clones and is missing some. The table includes approximately 210,000 clones, approximately 60% detected once. Treatment: oral pan-JAK inhibitor, 5-10 mg twice daily. Isolation of CD4+ and CD8+ T cells from PBMCs was achieved by sorting. Looked up from germline, CDR1 is SGHAT and CDR2 is FQNNGV. The length of the CDR3 is 17 residues. V lost 5 bases and J 1 base, leaving 15 bases between the germline ends. This entry comes from a study of CD8+ T cells in alopecia areata. At the level of the study: Percent of scalp involved defined treated patients' severity scores. Findings and caveats of the study: Especially in alopecia totalis/universalis, lesional scalp showed greater clonality than normal scalp did. Sequence data from scalp samples additionally include resident alphabeta T cells of normal skin.

The J gene is TRBJ2-6, the V gene TRBV11-2, with D possibly matching TRBD2 (5 bases). This material consisted of CD4+ T cells sorted from blood, taken at week 4, from a patient treated with tofacitinib. The TCR comes from a human donor with alopecia areata. CDR3 sequence: CASSPFFWESGANVLTF. CDR3 coding DNA: TGTGCCAGCAGCCCCTTTTTCTGGGAGTCTGGGGCCAACGTCCTGACTTTC. Drawing the rest from reference TRBV11-2 and TRBJ2-6, the complete variable domain is EAGVAQSPRYKIIEKRQSVAFWCNPISGHATLYWYQQILGQGPKLLIQFQNNGVVDDSQLPKDRFSAERLKGVDSTLKIQPAKLEDSAVYLCASSPFFWESGANVLTFGAGSRLTVL.